Listed here are 21 T cell receptor beta chains from one sample, sequenced in a study of T cells expressing NK-cell markers. With the 5' RACE reads reprocessed, TCRdb shows one record per CDR3 protein and no DNA. Its listing shows about 460,000 distinct CDR3 sequences. Input material: blood T cells: a sorted CD56 or NKG2C T cell subset, CD4+ or CD8+ T cells, or bulk PBMC T cells (not recorded which). The receptors shown here come from a woman aged 45-60 years in good health.

V and J are TRBV12-3 or TRBV12-4 and TRBJ2-7; there is no DNA to check the TCRdb D call of TRBD1. The length of the CDR3 is 14 residues. This CDR3 is CASSSRQGLGEQYF.

This chain joins TRBV25-1 and TRBJ1-1. The germline CDR1 and CDR2 sequences are MGHDK and SYGVNS. The CDR3 contains 13 residues. This chain's CDR3 is CASRQGIVTEAFF.

The genes are TRBV27 and TRBJ2-3. CDR1 is MNHEY and CDR2 is SMNVEV in the germline V gene (reference sequence). This CDR3 spans 15 amino acids. The CDR3 loop reads CASDGPRREHDTQYF.

The CDR3 is CATSDTTSGSPVPGRETQYF. V and J are TRBV24-1 and TRBJ2-5; TCRdb gives TRBD2 as the D gene, but with no DNA this cannot be confirmed. The germline V gene encodes CDR1 KGHDR and CDR2 SFDVKD. The CDR3 is 20 residues long.

The chain links TRBV3-1 to TRBJ1-1; the D call from TCRdb, TRBD1, cannot be confirmed without DNA. This CDR3 region has 16 residues. Germline CDR1 and CDR2: LGHDT and YNNKEL (reference sequence). The CDR3 loop reads CASSKKTGGLNTEAFF.

The V and J genes are TRBV7-2 and TRBJ2-3; the TCRdb D gene call, TRBD2, has no DNA to confirm it. The V gene's germline CDR1 is SGHTA and CDR2 FQGNSA. CDR3 length: 16 residues. The CDR3 sequence is CASSSRLAGAGDTQYF.

The J gene is TRBJ2-7, the V gene TRBV28; TCRdb proposes TRBD1, but this gene call is untestable without DNA. The CDR3 consists of 14 residues. Germline V lookup: CDR1 MDHEN, CDR2 SYDVKM. CDR3 sequence: CASSFRTGDNEQYF.

The chain has TRBV28 and TRBJ2-1; TCRdb gives TRBD2 as the D gene, but with no DNA this cannot be confirmed. CDR1 and CDR2 from the germline V gene are MDHEN and SYDVKM. The CDR3 runs 12 residues. The CDR3 region is CASTTLGLEQFF.

The V call is TRBV15, the J call TRBJ2-1; with no DNA, the TCRdb D assignment of TRBD1 cannot be verified. CDR1 is LNHNV, CDR2 YYDKDF, per germline (reference sequence). The CDR3 is 16 amino acids. The CDR3 spells CATSRVEQGPLNEQFF.

The rearrangement joins TRBV29-1 to TRBJ2-5. The CDR3 totals 12 residues. The germline gives CDR1 SQVTM, CDR2 ANQGSEA. CDR3 loop: CSVETDGETQYF.

The chain carries TRBV14 and TRBJ1-6; TCRdb gives TRBD1 as the D gene, but with no DNA this cannot be confirmed. In germline, CDR1 is SGHDN, CDR2 FVKESK. The CDR3 has 14 amino acids. The CDR3 sequence: CASSVGTGGSPLHF. The full variable domain, in which reference TRBV14 and TRBJ1-6 provide the parts outside the CDR3, is EAGVTQFPSHSVIEKGQTVTLRCDPISGHDNLYWYRRVMGKEIKFLLHFVKESKQDESGMPNNRFLAERTGGTYSTLKVQPAELEDSGVYFCASSVGTGGSPLHFGNGTRLTVT.

The V and J genes are TRBV12-3 or TRBV12-4 and TRBJ1-5; the TRBD1 assignment by TCRdb is unverifiable without DNA. CDR3 length: 15 residues. Here the CDR3 reads CASSSRQGFNQPQHF.

This rearrangement joins TRBV27 to TRBJ2-4. Germline CDR1 and CDR2: MNHEY and SMNVEV (reference sequence). There are 13 residues in the CDR3. The CDR3 loop is CASQTLAKNIQYF.

The chain's CDR3 is CSVKGSGGYTF. The gene calls are TRBV29-1 and TRBJ1-2; TCRdb reports TRBD1, a call that lacks DNA to check it against. This CDR3 is 11 amino acids long. Germline CDR1 SQVTM, CDR2 ANQGSEA.

The V call is TRBV5-1, the J call TRBJ2-1; the D call of TRBD1 rests on TCRdb alone, since no DNA is present to check it. This CDR3 is built from 16 residues. Looked up from germline, CDR1 is SGHRS and CDR2 is YFSETQ. The CDR3 sequence: CASSLATMGDYNEQFF.

The V call is TRBV9, the J call TRBJ2-7; TCRdb picks TRBD1, but there is no DNA to check that call. CDR3 length: 17 amino acids. Per germline, CDR1 SGDLS and CDR2 YYNGEE. CDR3 sequence reads: CASSVSPSGARRDEQYF.

The gene calls are TRBV6-5 and TRBJ2-7; checking the TCRdb D call of TRBD1 is not possible without DNA. Germline V gene sequence: CDR1 MNHEY, CDR2 SVGAGI. This CDR3 is built from 15 residues. CDR3 sequence: CASSYRRTGFYEQYF.

The chain recombines TRBV7-3 with TRBJ2-2. The CDR3 consists of 13 residues. CDR1 is SGHTA and CDR2 is FQGTGA in the germline V gene. This chain's CDR3 is CASSLTATGELFF.

The V call is TRBV3-1, the J call TRBJ2-7. From germline, CDR1 is LGHDT and CDR2 YNNKEL (reference sequence). The CDR3 has 14 residues. The CDR3 sequence: CASSQDPTRYEQYF.

The V call is TRBV4-1, the J call TRBJ2-1; TCRdb indicates TRBD1, and absent DNA this call remains unverified. Per germline, CDR1 MGHRA and CDR2 YSYEKL. The CDR3 extends over 18 amino acids. The CDR3 sequence: CASSQGPEKNLAGNEQFF.

J is TRBJ2-5 and V is TRBV5-1. This CDR3 comprises 15 residues. The germline V gene has CDR1 SGHRS and CDR2 YFSETQ. The CDR3 region is CASSSGLGSLETQYF.